This entry features one T cell receptor beta chain sequence. Per germline, CDR1 LNHDA and CDR2 SQIVND (reference sequence). Trimming cost V 1 base and J 3 bases; bases outside gene matches: 1. This CDR3 region has 15 residues. The assay was immunoSEQ multiplex PCR, and TCRdb's table has in-frame clones only and misses some. The sample includes more than 300,000 clones, more than 75% of them seen just once. The data are from a study of blood T cell repertoires in COVID-19. The chain recombines TRBV19 with TRBJ2-5; 11 nucleotides agree with TRBD2. Sequencing input: PBMCs or T cells enriched from blood (not recorded which). The source of this sequence is a young woman who had recovered from COVID-19. The CDR3 is CASSIGLAGKETQYF. Here the CDR3 DNA reads TGTGCCAGTAGTATAGGACTAGCGGGAAAAGAGACCCAGTACTTC.